Following are 13 T cell receptor beta chains from one sample sequenced in a study of blood T cell repertoires in COVID-19. The method was immunoSEQ multiplex PCR; TCRdb's version includes in-frame clones alone and lacks a portion of them. The table lists around 64,000 clones, around 79% of them singletons. Specimen: peripheral blood. Receptors were obtained from a man in his sixties with acute or convalescent COVID-19.

CDR3 in amino acids: CASSEALRGTIEQFF. DNA for the CDR3: TGTGCCAGCAGTGAAGCGCTTAGGGGGACCATAGAGCAGTTCTTC. The chain combines TRBV2 with TRBJ2-1; D may be TRBD1 (6 bases). V lost 0 bases, J lost 10 bases, and 16 bases lay in between. The CDR3 spans 15 residues. Germline V lookup: CDR1 SNHLY, CDR2 FYNNEI.

The chain uses TRBV3-1 (or the pseudogene TRBV3-2) and TRBJ2-1; 9 bases align to TRBD2. Germline V gene sequence: CDR1 LGHDT, CDR2 YNNKEL (reference sequence). The ends lost 2 bases at V and 5 bases at J; junction bases unmatched: 4. The CDR3 has 15 residues. Here the CDR3 reads CASSQSAGGDNEQFF. The CDR3 nucleotides read TGTGCCAGCAGCCAATCAGCGGGAGGCGACAATGAGCAGTTCTTC.

The chain has TRBV9 and TRBJ2-5; tentative D call: TRBD1 (6 bases). The germline CDR1 and CDR2 sequences are SGDLS and YYNGEE. The CDR3 totals 14 residues. V lost 0 bases and J lost 5, with 11 bases in between. The CDR3 spells CASSVAPRGETQYF. The CDR3 DNA sequence: TGTGCCAGCAGCGTAGCCCCAAGGGGGGAGACCCAGTACTTC.

The chain recombines TRBV9 with TRBJ1-1; 9 positions match TRBD1. The CDR3 contains 14 residues. V gave up 5 bases and J gave up 2 bases; unmatched junction bases: 4. CDR1 and CDR2 from the germline V gene are SGDLS and YYNGEE. The CDR3 here is CASRTGGPNTEAFF. CDR3 nucleotides: TGTGCCAGCAGAACAGGGGGCCCTAACACTGAAGCTTTCTTT.

The chain links TRBV30 to TRBJ1-4; 9 bases align to TRBD1. The CDR3 runs to 14 residues. The V segment lost 5 bases and the J segment 7 bases; nucleotides outside the gene matches: 8. Germline loops: CDR1 GTSNPN, CDR2 SVGIG (reference sequence). This chain's CDR3 is CAWSQGALSEKLFF. The CDR3 DNA follows: TGTGCCTGGTCACAGGGGGCGCTCAGTGAAAAACTGTTTTTT.

This clone was seen once. The junction departs from the called germline gene at one end, perhaps through a read error. Written as DNA, the CDR3 is TGCGCCAGCAGGGCGGGACAGAGGACCGAAGCTTTCTTT. It translates to CASRAGQRTEAFF. The gene calls are TRBV12-3 or TRBV12-4 and TRBJ1-1; 7 nucleotides match TRBD1. The CDR3 is made up of 13 amino acids.

The chain employs TRBV12-3 or TRBV12-4 and TRBJ2-5, with D tentatively TRBD1 (5 bases). The CDR3 totals 13 residues. Trimming left V 5 bases short and J 7 bases short, with 14 bases between. Written as DNA, the CDR3 is TGTGCCAGCAGTCCCGACAGCTTCGGGACCCAGTACTTC. Translating gives CASSPDSFGTQYF.

V is TRBV28 and J is TRBJ1-6; the match to TRBD1 covers 9 bases. V shed 5 bases and J 8 bases; nucleotides not matched to a gene: 7. This CDR3 comprises 15 residues. Germline V CDR1 and CDR2: MDHEN, SYDVKM. CDR3 nucleotides: TGTGCCAGCAGTAATGACAGGGGGATTTATTCACCCCTCCACTTT. Encoded protein: CASSNDRGIYSPLHF.

This chain joins TRBV29-1 and TRBJ2-7; 7 bases are shared with TRBD2. After removal of 3 bases from V and 7 bases from J, the junction contained 6 bases not matched to a gene. The germline gives CDR1 SQVTM, CDR2 ANQGSEA. This CDR3 is 12 amino acids long. CDR3 residues: CSVDGGGKEQYF. The CDR3, as DNA: TGCAGCGTTGATGGGGGAGGGAAAGAGCAGTACTTC.

This clone is a singleton in its sample. The rearrangement links TRBV7-2 to TRBJ2-7, with 8 nucleotides matching TRBD2. Trimming cost V 2 bases and J 5 bases; bases outside gene matches: 2. The germline V gene has CDR1 SGHTA and CDR2 FQGNSA. CDR3 length: 13 amino acids. DNA for the CDR3: TGTGCCAGCAGCTTACTAGCGGGCCACGAGCAGTACTTC. It encodes CASSLLAGHEQYF.

The chain links TRBV12-3 or TRBV12-4 to TRBJ1-1; possibly TRBD1 for D (5 bases). V lost 5 bases and J lost 4, with 11 bases in between. This CDR3 spans 13 amino acids. CDR3 sequence: CASSVSRGTEAFF. CDR3 nucleotide sequence: TGTGCCAGCAGTGTTTCTAGGGGCACTGAAGCTTTCTTT.

The chain is built from TRBV5-1 and TRBJ2-3; 12 bases line up with TRBD1. V was pared by 3 bases and J by 2 bases, with 7 bases of the junction left unmatched. Germline CDR1 and CDR2: SGHRS and YFSETQ. The CDR3 spans 17 residues. The chain's CDR3 is CASSSSGTGGSTDTQYF. The CDR3 DNA follows: TGCGCCAGCAGCTCCTCCGGGACAGGGGGCTCCACAGATACGCAGTATTTT.

The V call is TRBV6-1, the J call TRBJ1-2; D uncertain. Germline V gene sequence: CDR1 MNHNS, CDR2 SASEGT. CDR3 length: 13 residues. V lost 1 base and J 8 bases, leaving 11 bases between the germline ends. The CDR3 spells CASSEERGYGYTF. CDR3 sequence (DNA): TGTGCCAGCAGTGAAGAAAGAGGGTACGGCTACACCTTC.